Listed below are T cell receptor beta chains from one sample, sequenced in a study of blood T cell repertoires in COVID-19. Measured with immunoSEQ multiplex PCR; TCRdb has only the in-frame clones, and not every one. The sample holds hundreds of thousands of clones, 70% to 90% seen once. The sample was PBMCs or T cells enriched from blood (not recorded which). These TCRs come from a man younger than 35 who had recovered from COVID-19. Each CDR3 is given with its conserved first and last residue. A D gene is named only where the DNA matches it firmly. Clone sizes are given selectively: once, few, many, or a class where the clone is expanded.

clone size: .; V gene: TRBV10-3; D gene: .; J gene: TRBJ1-3; CDR3 protein: CAISEYGDSGNTIYF; CDR3 DNA: TGTGCCATCAGTGAGTACGGAGACTCTGGAAACACCATATATTTT
clone size: .; V gene: TRBV7-6; D gene: TRBD1; J gene: TRBJ2-1; CDR3 protein: CASSWDKKTVGTGGYNEQFF; CDR3 DNA: TGTGCCAGCAGCTGGGATAAGAAGACGGTGGGGACAGGGGGGTACAATGAGCAGTTCTTC
clone size: .; V gene: TRBV30; D gene: TRBD2; J gene: TRBJ2-1; CDR3 protein: CAWSVLWGLAGTASYNEQFF; CDR3 DNA: TGTGCCTGGAGTGTACTCTGGGGCCTAGCGGGGACTGCCTCCTACAATGAGCAGTTCTTC
clone size: .; V gene: TRBV28; D gene: TRBD2; J gene: TRBJ2-1; CDR3 protein: CASSPTAGGRVYNEQFF; CDR3 DNA: TGTGCCAGCAGCCCTACGGCGGGAGGGCGGGTATACAATGAGCAGTTCTTC
clone size: .; V gene: TRBV7-8; D gene: TRBD1; J gene: TRBJ2-2; CDR3 protein: CASSLGGTGYTGELFF; CDR3 DNA: TGTGCCAGCAGCTTAGGTGGGACAGGGTATACCGGGGAGCTGTTTTTT
clone size: .; V gene: TRBV3-1/TRBV3-2; D gene: TRBD1; J gene: TRBJ2-5; CDR3 protein: CASSQLTGAEETQYF; CDR3 DNA: TGTGCCAGCAGCCAACTGACAGGGGCGGAAGAGACCCAGTACTTC
clone size: .; V gene: TRBV7-2; D gene: TRBD2; J gene: TRBJ2-5; CDR3 protein: CASSTWEGETQYF; CDR3 DNA: TGTGCCAGCAGCACCTGGGAGGGAGAGACCCAGTACTTC
clone size: .; V gene: TRBV14; D gene: .; J gene: TRBJ1-4; CDR3 protein: CASSQEGEKLFF; CDR3 DNA: TGTGCCAGCAGCCAAGAGGGCGAAAAACTGTTTTTT
clone size: .; V gene: TRBV5-1; D gene: .; J gene: TRBJ1-3; CDR3 protein: CASSLGPASYSGNTIYF; CDR3 DNA: TGCGCCAGCAGCTTGGGGCCCGCCAGTTACTCTGGAAACACCATATATTTT
clone size: .; V gene: TRBV10-2; D gene: .; J gene: TRBJ1-3; CDR3 protein: CASTSSRNTIYF; CDR3 DNA: TGCGCCAGCACGAGCTCGAGAAACACCATATATTTT
clone size: .; V gene: TRBV5-8; D gene: TRBD2; J gene: TRBJ2-5; CDR3 protein: CASSKTSGGLGREETQYF; CDR3 DNA: TGTGCCAGCAGCAAGACTAGCGGGGGGCTGGGGAGAGAGGAGACCCAGTACTTC
clone size: .; V gene: TRBV7-9; D gene: .; J gene: TRBJ1-4; CDR3 protein: CASSPPTNEKLFF; CDR3 DNA: TGTGCCAGCAGCCCTCCAACTAATGAAAAACTGTTTTTT
clone size: .; V gene: TRBV29-1; D gene: TRBD2; J gene: TRBJ2-1; CDR3 protein: CSVAPSGAYNEQFF; CDR3 DNA: TGCAGCGTTGCCCCCAGCGGGGCTTACAATGAGCAGTTCTTC
clone size: once; V gene: TRBV10-3; D gene: .; J gene: TRBJ2-1; CDR3 protein: CAISESREEYNEQFF; CDR3 DNA: TGTGCCATCAGTGAGTCGAGGGAGGAATACAATGAGCAGTTCTTC
clone size: .; V gene: TRBV5-1; D gene: .; J gene: TRBJ2-5; CDR3 protein: CASSLGPLGAQETQYF; CDR3 DNA: TGCGCCAGCAGCCTAGGACCCCTTGGGGCCCAAGAGACCCAGTACTTC
clone size: .; V gene: TRBV19; D gene: .; J gene: TRBJ1-1; CDR3 protein: CASSPVTANTEAFF; CDR3 DNA: TGTGCCAGTAGTCCCGTTACAGCGAACACTGAAGCTTTCTTT
clone size: .; V gene: TRBV27; D gene: TRBD1; J gene: TRBJ1-5; CDR3 protein: CASSLGGTVSNQPQHF; CDR3 DNA: TGTGCCAGCAGTTTAGGTGGGACAGTTAGCAATCAGCCCCAGCATTTT
clone size: .; V gene: TRBV4-1; D gene: TRBD1; J gene: TRBJ1-5; CDR3 protein: CASSQDSGTGNLYSNQPQHF; CDR3 DNA: TGCGCCAGCAGCCAAGATTCGGGGACAGGGAACCTTTATAGCAATCAGCCCCAGCATTTT
clone size: once; V gene: TRBV7-9; D gene: .; J gene: TRBJ2-2; CDR3 protein: CASSLAVTEDGTGELFF; CDR3 DNA: TGTGCCAGCAGCTTAGCCGTGACGGAGGACGGCACCGGGGAGCTGTTTTTT
clone size: .; V gene: TRBV19; D gene: TRBD1; J gene: TRBJ1-4; CDR3 protein: CASRAGRGNEKLFF; CDR3 DNA: TGTGCCAGTCGGGCGGGCAGGGGGAATGAAAAACTGTTTTTT
clone size: .; V gene: TRBV5-1; D gene: TRBD1; J gene: TRBJ2-1; CDR3 protein: CASSSPGQGSYNEQFF; CDR3 DNA: TGCGCCAGCAGCTCGCCCGGACAGGGCTCCTACAATGAGCAGTTCTTC
clone size: .; V gene: TRBV6-5; D gene: .; J gene: TRBJ1-5; CDR3 protein: CASSYEDQPQHF; CDR3 DNA: TGTGCCAGCAGTTACGAGGATCAGCCCCAGCATTTT
clone size: .; V gene: TRBV7-9; D gene: TRBD1; J gene: TRBJ2-7; CDR3 protein: CASSFSGTGDYEQYF; CDR3 DNA: TGTGCCAGCAGCTTCTCCGGGACAGGGGACTACGAGCAGTACTTC
clone size: .; V gene: TRBV4-1; D gene: TRBD1; J gene: TRBJ1-4; CDR3 protein: CASSQGGTVEKLFF; CDR3 DNA: TGCGCCAGCAGCCAAGGCGGGACAGTTGAAAAACTGTTTTTT
clone size: .; V gene: TRBV4-2; D gene: TRBD2; J gene: TRBJ2-1; CDR3 protein: CASSQGLPLFAGTSGKTEQFF; CDR3 DNA: TGTGCCAGCAGCCAAGGCCTTCCCCTCTTCGCTGGGACTAGCGGTAAAACTGAGCAGTTCTTC
clone size: .; V gene: TRBV5-5; D gene: .; J gene: TRBJ1-1; CDR3 protein: CASSLIGGLYTEAFF; CDR3 DNA: TGTGCCAGCAGCTTGATCGGAGGCCTTTACACTGAAGCTTTCTTT
clone size: .; V gene: TRBV28; D gene: TRBD1; J gene: TRBJ2-1; CDR3 protein: CASNPWRTGLYNEQFF; CDR3 DNA: TGTGCCAGCAACCCTTGGCGGACAGGACTCTACAATGAGCAGTTCTTC
clone size: .; V gene: TRBV19; D gene: .; J gene: TRBJ1-5; CDR3 protein: CASSSGGGGHNQPQHF; CDR3 DNA: TGTGCCAGTAGTAGTGGGGGTGGAGGGCACAATCAGCCCCAGCATTTT
clone size: .; V gene: TRBV9; D gene: TRBD1; J gene: TRBJ1-1; CDR3 protein: CASSGQGANTEAFF; CDR3 DNA: TGTGCCAGCAGCGGACAGGGGGCGAATACTGAAGCTTTCTTT
clone size: .; V gene: TRBV5-6; D gene: .; J gene: TRBJ2-1; CDR3 protein: CASSLVVVTSSYNEQFF; CDR3 DNA: TGTGCCAGCAGCTTGGTGGTTGTTACTTCCTCCTACAATGAGCAGTTCTTC
clone size: .; V gene: TRBV6-5; D gene: .; J gene: TRBJ1-6; CDR3 protein: CASSGYSSYNSPLHF; CDR3 DNA: TGTGCCAGCAGCGGATACAGCTCCTATAATTCACCCCTCCACTTT
clone size: .; V gene: TRBV5-4; D gene: TRBD1; J gene: TRBJ1-4; CDR3 protein: CASSPQGVEGEKLFF; CDR3 DNA: TGTGCCAGCAGCCCCCAGGGGGTTGAGGGTGAAAAACTGTTTTTT